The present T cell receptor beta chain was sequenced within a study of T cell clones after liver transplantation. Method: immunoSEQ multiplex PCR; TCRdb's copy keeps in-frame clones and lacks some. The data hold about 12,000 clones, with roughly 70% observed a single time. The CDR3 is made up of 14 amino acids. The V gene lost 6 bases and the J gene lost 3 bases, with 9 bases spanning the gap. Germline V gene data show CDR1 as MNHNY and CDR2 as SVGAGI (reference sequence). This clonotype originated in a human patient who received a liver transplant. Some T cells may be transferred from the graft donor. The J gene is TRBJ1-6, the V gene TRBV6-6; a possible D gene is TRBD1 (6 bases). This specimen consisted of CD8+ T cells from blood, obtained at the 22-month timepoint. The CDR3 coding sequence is TGTGCCAGCAGAGGGACACACTATAATTCACCCCTCCACTTT. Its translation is CASRGTHYNSPLHF.